Below, 20 T cell receptor beta chains from the same sample are listed, as sequenced in a study of regulatory T cells in long-lasting Graves disease. Library construction for TCR beta used iRepertoire HTBI primers and Arm-PCR of CDR3 regions. In TCRdb, the multiplex PCR reads were re-called with MiXCR into one record per CDR3 protein. The profile shows about 300,000 distinct CDR3 sequences, about a sixth of them singletons. This sample's time point: newly diagnosed GD, antithyroid drugs for less than 3 months. PBMC RNA served as the TCR library source. Sequences were derived from peripheral blood mononuclear cells (PBMCs), sampled at new diagnosis, from a patient treated with antithyroid drugs. Every receptor here comes from a female donor with Graves disease.

This clonotype was seen many times. V and J are TRBV11-2 and TRBJ2-1; 7 nucleotides match TRBD2. Trimming cost V 5 bases and J 9 bases; bases outside gene matches: 4. This CDR3 is built from 12 residues. Looked up from germline, CDR1 is SGHAT and CDR2 is FQNNGV. In DNA, the CDR3 is TGTGCCAGCAGCAAACTAGCGTTTGAGCAGTTCTTC. Amino acid sequence: CASSKLAFEQFF.

The rearrangement joins TRBV27 to TRBJ1-5, with 8 bases identical to TRBD1. The CDR3 has 17 amino acids. Germline trimming cut 5 bases from V and 0 bases from J; bases unmatched to any gene: 9. Germline V gives CDR1 MNHEY, CDR2 SMNVEV (reference sequence). The CDR3 DNA is TGTGCCAGCAGTCATTTACAGGGGGACCATAGCAATCAGCCCCAGCATTTT. Its protein is CASSHLQGDHSNQPQHF.

V usage is TRBV10-3 and J usage is TRBJ1-4; D remains unclear. Germline V CDR1 and CDR2: ENHRY, SYGVKD. The length of the CDR3 is 12 residues. Trimming removed 11 bases from V and 6 bases from J, with 13 bases in between. Here the CDR3 DNA reads TGTGCCGCCAGGAGCCGAGATGAAAAACTGTTTTTT. Protein product: CAARSRDEKLFF.

This clonotype was recorded a few times. One end of the junction fails to match germline, which may point to a read error. The V call is TRBV28, the J call TRBJ1-2; D call uncertain. The CDR3 runs to 12 residues. Germline V CDR1 and CDR2: MDHEN, SYDVKM. CDR3 coding DNA: TGTGCCAGCAGTTTAACTAACCATGGCTACACCTTC. It yields the protein CASSLTNHGYTF.

This clonotype was found many times. This chain links TRBV6-5 with TRBJ1-1; D is possibly TRBD1 (5 bases). The CDR3 runs 13 residues. The germline V gene encodes CDR1 MNHEY and CDR2 SVGAGI. V was trimmed by 2 bases and J by 2 bases, leaving 6 bases between them. The CDR3 region has the DNA TGTGCCAGCAGTTACAGGGGAAACACTGAAGCTTTCTTT. Its protein product is CASSYRGNTEAFF.

This clonotype was seen many times. The chain couples TRBV2 to TRBJ1-6; the match to TRBD1 covers 7 bases. V was pared by 8 bases and J by 7 bases, with 5 bases of the junction left unmatched. CDR3 size: 13 residues. Germline lookup yields CDR1 SNHLY and CDR2 FYNNEI. The DNA for the CDR3 is TGTGCCAGCGGGGGACAGCAAAATTCACCCCTCCACTTT. Translation gives CASGGQQNSPLHF.

This clonotype has ten or more counts. The J gene is TRBJ2-3, the V gene TRBV20-1, with a weak D call TRBD1 (5 bases). The length of the CDR3 is 16 residues. CDR1 DFQATT and CDR2 SNEGSKA come from the germline V gene (reference sequence). V lost 3 bases, J lost 1 base, and 17 bases lay in between. The CDR3 loop is CSASALGATGTDTQYF. The CDR3 DNA is TGCAGTGCTAGCGCCCTTGGGGCGACTGGCACAGATACGCAGTATTTT.

This clonotype was observed at least ten times. The chain links TRBV14 to TRBJ1-5; D call uncertain. The CDR3 length is 15 residues. Trimming left V 4 bases short and J 4 bases short, with 14 bases between. The germline CDR1 and CDR2 sequences are SGHDN and FVKESK. CDR3 residues: CASSPAGPQNQPQHF. The CDR3 region has the DNA TGTGCCAGCAGCCCCGCGGGTCCGCAAAATCAGCCCCAGCATTTT.

A remark on this clonotype: This likely comes from a read error, as the CDR3 has no conserved phenylalanine or tryptophan at its end. The chain combines TRBV11-2 with TRBJ2-5, with 10 bases aligning to TRBD2. The J call may be mistaken, given a closer DNA end match to TRBJ2-1. There are 16 residues in the CDR3. Germline lookup yields CDR1 SGHAT and CDR2 FQNNGV. CDR3 protein: CASSLGYSGRLDEQFS. CDR3 in DNA: TGTGCCAGCAGCTTAGGGTATAGCGGGAGGCTTGACGAGCAGTTCTCC.

Ten or more counts support this clonotype. The rearrangement joins TRBV7-8 to TRBJ2-4; 7 bases align to TRBD2. Germline trimming cut 0 bases from V and 1 base from J; bases unmatched to any gene: 6. Germline CDR1 is SGHVS and CDR2 is FQNEAQ. There are 17 residues in the CDR3. The CDR3 spells CASSLAGGGPAKNIQYF. The CDR3 nucleotides are TGTGCCAGCAGCTTAGCGGGCGGGGGTCCGGCCAAAAACATTCAGTACTTC.

The chain combines TRBV28 with TRBJ2-4; no clear D gene. V lost 1 base and J 12 bases, leaving 10 bases between the germline ends. Germline V gene lookup returns CDR1 MDHEN and CDR2 SYDVKM. This CDR3 is built from 12 residues. CDR3 DNA sequence: TGTGCCAGCAGTTTATCCCCCGCGTCTCAGTACTTC. This codes for CASSLSPASQYF.

This clonotype was counted only a few times. This chain connects TRBV5-4 to TRBJ2-3; D is unresolved. CDR1 is SGHNT and CDR2 is YYREEE in the germline V gene (reference sequence). Trimming pared 1 base from V and 6 bases from J, leaving 9 bases between. CDR3 length equals 13 residues. The CDR3 DNA reads as TGTGCCAGCAGCTTGACAGCATGGGATACGCAGTATTTT. Translation: CASSLTAWDTQYF.

This clonotype occurred a few times. The chain is built from TRBV4-1 and TRBJ2-1; a possible D gene is TRBD2 (5 bases). With 0 bases removed from V and 12 bases from J, the gap between germline ends came to 12 bases. Germline loops: CDR1 MGHRA, CDR2 YSYEKL. The CDR3 sequence is 13 residues long. CDR3 in DNA: TGCGCCAGCAGCCAAGAATCGATGGCGGGGCAGTTCTTC. It is translated as CASSQESMAGQFF.

The chain is built from TRBV19 and TRBJ2-1, with D perhaps TRBD2 (6 bases). The ends were cut back, 3 bases at V and 0 bases at J, with 12 bases in the middle. This CDR3 comprises 16 residues. Germline V gene sequence: CDR1 LNHDA, CDR2 SQIVND (reference sequence). CDR3 protein: CASSIAGPFSYNEQFF. The CDR3 DNA sequence: TGTGCCAGTAGTATTGCGGGACCCTTCTCCTACAATGAGCAGTTCTTC.

The rearrangement joins TRBV10-3 to TRBJ2-1; a possible D gene is TRBD1 (7 bases). Germline CDR1 is ENHRY and CDR2 is SYGVKD. The ends were cut back, 0 bases at V and 7 bases at J, with 16 bases in the middle. CDR3 length: 16 residues. The CDR3 reads CAISESQGRGRNEQFF. CDR3 nucleotides: TGTGCCATCAGTGAGTCTCAGGGCAGGGGGAGGAATGAGCAGTTCTTC.

This clonotype was seen many times. The chain joins TRBV12-3 or TRBV12-4 to TRBJ2-2, with D perhaps being TRBD1 or TRBD2 (5 bases each). Between the trimmed V and J ends, which lost 4 bases and 6 bases, there was a span of 15 bases. The CDR3 has 15 residues. In nucleotides, the CDR3 is TGTGCCAGCAGTTGGGGCCCGGGACGGGCCGGGGAGCTGTTTTTT. Translation gives CASSWGPGRAGELFF.

A single count supports this clonotype. The chain links TRBV11-2 to TRBJ2-7; TRBD1 or TRBD2 may be the D gene (5 bases each). Germline V gene data show CDR1 as SGHAT and CDR2 as FQNNGV. The V end was cut by 5 bases, the J end by 2 bases, with 13 bases between. The CDR3 spans 14 residues. The CDR3 protein is CASSQGPATYEQYF. The CDR3 nucleotides are TGTGCCAGCAGCCAGGGACCTGCGACCTACGAGCAGTACTTC.

Note on this clonotype: A far larger clone is only one base removed, so a read error is likely. V and J are TRBV11-3 and TRBJ2-5; tentative D call: TRBD2 (6 bases). Germline lookup yields CDR1 SGHNT and CDR2 YENEEA. V gave up 8 bases and J gave up 5 bases, with 18 bases separating them. The CDR3 is 14 amino acids. As DNA, the CDR3 is TGTGCCAGCGGCCAAGATTCGGCGGGGGAGACCCAGTACTTC. It specifies CASGQDSAGETQYF.

This clonotype was detected ten times or more. This rearrangement joins TRBV7-6 to TRBJ2-2; TRBD1 is a possible D gene (6 bases). This CDR3 is built from 16 residues. The germline V gene encodes CDR1 SGHVS and CDR2 FNYEAQ. V lost 6 bases and J 0 bases, leaving 14 bases between the germline ends. CDR3 sequence (DNA): TGTGCCAGCAGACCGGTGACAGGAACGAACACCGGGGAGCTGTTTTTT. It is translated as CASRPVTGTNTGELFF. The full variable domain, in which reference TRBV7-6 and TRBJ2-2 provide the parts outside the CDR3, is GAGVSQSPRYKVTKRGQDVALRCDPISGHVSLYWYRQALGQGPEFLTYFNYEAQQDKSGLPNDRFSAERPEGSISTLTIQRTEQRDSAMYRCASRPVTGTNTGELFFGEGSRLTVL.

This clonotype was counted at least ten times. This sequence joins TRBV11-2 and TRBJ1-3; D not resolved. The germline V and J ends were trimmed by 5 bases and 2 bases, with 10 bases remaining between them. CDR3 length equals 14 residues. The germline V gene has CDR1 SGHAT and CDR2 FQNNGV. The CDR3: CASSGSAAGNTIYF. Written as DNA, the CDR3 is TGTGCCAGCAGCGGATCGGCTGCTGGAAACACCATATATTTT.